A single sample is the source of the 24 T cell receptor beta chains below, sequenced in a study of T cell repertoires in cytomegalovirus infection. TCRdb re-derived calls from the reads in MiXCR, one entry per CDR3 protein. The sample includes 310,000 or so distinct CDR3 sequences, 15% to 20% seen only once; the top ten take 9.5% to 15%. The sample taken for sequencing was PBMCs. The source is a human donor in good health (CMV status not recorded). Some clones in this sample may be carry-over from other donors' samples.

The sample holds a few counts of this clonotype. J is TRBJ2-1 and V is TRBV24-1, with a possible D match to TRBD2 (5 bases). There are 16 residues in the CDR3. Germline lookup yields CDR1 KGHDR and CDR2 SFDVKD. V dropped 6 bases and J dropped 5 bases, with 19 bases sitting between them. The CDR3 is CATSSRTLIPNNEQFF. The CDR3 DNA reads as TGTGCCACCAGTTCCCGGACTCTAATCCCAAACAATGAGCAGTTCTTC.

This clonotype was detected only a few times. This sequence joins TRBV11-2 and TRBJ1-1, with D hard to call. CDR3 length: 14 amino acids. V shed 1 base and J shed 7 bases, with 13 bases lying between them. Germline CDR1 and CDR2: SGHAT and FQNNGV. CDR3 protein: CASSLVGGSREAFF. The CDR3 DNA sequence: TGTGCCAGCAGCTTAGTAGGAGGGAGCCGTGAAGCTTTCTTT.

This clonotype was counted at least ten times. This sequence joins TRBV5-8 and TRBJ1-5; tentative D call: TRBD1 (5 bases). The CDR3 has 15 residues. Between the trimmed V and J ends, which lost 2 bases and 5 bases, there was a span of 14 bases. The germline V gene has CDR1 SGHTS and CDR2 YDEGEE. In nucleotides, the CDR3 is TGTGCCAGCAGCTTCGGGGAGGGGTGGGATCAGCCCCAGCATTTT. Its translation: CASSFGEGWDQPQHF.

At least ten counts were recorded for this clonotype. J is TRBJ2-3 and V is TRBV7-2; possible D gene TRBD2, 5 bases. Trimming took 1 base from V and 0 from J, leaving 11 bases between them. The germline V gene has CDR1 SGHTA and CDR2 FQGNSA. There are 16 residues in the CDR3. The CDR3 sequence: CASSLDGGVSTDTQYF. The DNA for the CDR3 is TGTGCCAGCAGCTTAGATGGAGGAGTTAGCACAGATACGCAGTATTTT.

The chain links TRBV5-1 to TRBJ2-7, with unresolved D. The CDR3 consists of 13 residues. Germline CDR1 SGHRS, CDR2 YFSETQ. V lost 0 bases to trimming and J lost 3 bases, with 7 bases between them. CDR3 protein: CASSLVGFYEQYF. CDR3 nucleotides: TGCGCCAGCAGCTTGGTTGGGTTCTACGAGCAGTACTTC.

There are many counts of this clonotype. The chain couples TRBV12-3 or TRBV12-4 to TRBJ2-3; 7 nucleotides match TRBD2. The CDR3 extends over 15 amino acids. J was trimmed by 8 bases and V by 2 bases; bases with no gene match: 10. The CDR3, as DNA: TGTGCCAGCAGTTTATGGGGTAGCGGGTGGGCTACGCAGTATTTT. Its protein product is CASSLWGSGWATQYF.

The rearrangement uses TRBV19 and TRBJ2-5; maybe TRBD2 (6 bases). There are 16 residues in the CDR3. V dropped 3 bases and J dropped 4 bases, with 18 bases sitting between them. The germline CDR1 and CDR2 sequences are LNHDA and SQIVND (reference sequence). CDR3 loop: CASSIRGSEGRETQYF. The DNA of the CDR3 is TGTGCCAGTAGTATCCGGGGGAGTGAGGGAAGAGAGACCCAGTACTTC.

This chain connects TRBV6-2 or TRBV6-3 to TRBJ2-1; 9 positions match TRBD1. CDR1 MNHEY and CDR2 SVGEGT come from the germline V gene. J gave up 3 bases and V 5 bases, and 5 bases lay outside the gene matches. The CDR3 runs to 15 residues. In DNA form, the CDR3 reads TGTGCCAGCAGTGTCCGGGACAGGGACTACAATGAGCAGTTCTTC. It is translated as CASSVRDRDYNEQFF.

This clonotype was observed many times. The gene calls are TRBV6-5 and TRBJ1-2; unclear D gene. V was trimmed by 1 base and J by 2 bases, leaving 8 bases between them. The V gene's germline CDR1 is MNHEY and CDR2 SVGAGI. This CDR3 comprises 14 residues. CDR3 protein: CASSYLGYNYGYTF. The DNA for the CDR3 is TGTGCCAGCAGTTACTTGGGGTACAACTATGGCTACACCTTC.

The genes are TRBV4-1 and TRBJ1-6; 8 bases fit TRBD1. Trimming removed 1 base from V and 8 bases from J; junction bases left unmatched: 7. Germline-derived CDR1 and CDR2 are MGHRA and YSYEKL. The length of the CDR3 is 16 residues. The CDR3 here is CASSQVVGQADSPLHF. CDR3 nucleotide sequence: TGCGCCAGCAGCCAAGTGGTGGGACAGGCGGATTCACCCCTCCACTTT.

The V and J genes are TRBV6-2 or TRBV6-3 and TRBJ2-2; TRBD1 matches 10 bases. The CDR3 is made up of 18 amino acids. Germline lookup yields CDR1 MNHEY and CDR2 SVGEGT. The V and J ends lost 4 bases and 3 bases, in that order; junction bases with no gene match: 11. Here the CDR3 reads CASSWAPTGGVYTGELFF. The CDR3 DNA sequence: TGTGCCAGCAGTTGGGCCCCGACAGGGGGCGTATACACCGGGGAGCTGTTTTTT.

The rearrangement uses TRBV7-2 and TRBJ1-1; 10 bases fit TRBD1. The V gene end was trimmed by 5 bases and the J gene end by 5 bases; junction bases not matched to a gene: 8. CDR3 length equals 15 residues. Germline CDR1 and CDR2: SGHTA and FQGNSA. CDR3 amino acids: CASSPWTGGGTEAFF. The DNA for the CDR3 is TGTGCCAGCAGCCCCTGGACAGGGGGTGGAACTGAAGCTTTCTTT.

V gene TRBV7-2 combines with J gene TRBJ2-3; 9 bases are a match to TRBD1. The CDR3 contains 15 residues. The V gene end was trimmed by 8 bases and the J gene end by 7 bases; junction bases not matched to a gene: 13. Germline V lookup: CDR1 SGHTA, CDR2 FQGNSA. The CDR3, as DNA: TGTGCCAGCTCTGAACAGGGGGCAATGCTCTATACGCAGTATTTT. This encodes CASSEQGAMLYTQYF. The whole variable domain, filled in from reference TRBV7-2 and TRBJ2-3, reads GAGVSQSPSNKVTEKGKDVELRCDPISGHTALYWYRQSLGQGLEFLIYFQGNSAPDKSGLPSDRFSAERTGGSVSTLTIQRTQQEDSAVYLCASSEQGAMLYTQYFGPGTRLTVL.

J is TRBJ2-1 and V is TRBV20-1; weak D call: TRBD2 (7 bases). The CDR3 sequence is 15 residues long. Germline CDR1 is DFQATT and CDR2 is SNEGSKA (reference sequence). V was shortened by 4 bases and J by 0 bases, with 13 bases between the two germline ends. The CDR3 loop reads CSAIRGANSYNEQFF. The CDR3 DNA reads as TGCAGTGCTATACGGGGGGCCAACTCCTACAATGAGCAGTTCTTC.

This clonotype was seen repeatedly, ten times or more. In DNA, the CDR3 is TGTGCCAGCAGCTTAGCGGTCGACAATGAGCAGTTCTTC. As protein: CASSLAVDNEQFF. The chain recombines TRBV7-2 with TRBJ2-1; D remains unclear. V was shortened by 0 bases and J by 5 bases, with 5 bases between the two germline ends. Germline V gene data show CDR1 as SGHTA and CDR2 as FQGNSA. The length of the CDR3 is 13 residues.

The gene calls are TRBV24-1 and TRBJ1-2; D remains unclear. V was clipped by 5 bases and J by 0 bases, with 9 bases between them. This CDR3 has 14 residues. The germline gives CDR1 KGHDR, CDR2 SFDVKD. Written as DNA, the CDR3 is TGTGCCACCAGTGGAGCCGGGACTAACTATGGCTACACCTTC. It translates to CATSGAGTNYGYTF.

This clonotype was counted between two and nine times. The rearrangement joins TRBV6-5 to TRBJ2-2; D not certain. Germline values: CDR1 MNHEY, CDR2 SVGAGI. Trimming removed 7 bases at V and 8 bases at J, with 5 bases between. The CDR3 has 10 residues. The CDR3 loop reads CASTRGELFF. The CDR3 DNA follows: TGTGCCAGCACCCGAGGGGAGCTGTTTTTT.

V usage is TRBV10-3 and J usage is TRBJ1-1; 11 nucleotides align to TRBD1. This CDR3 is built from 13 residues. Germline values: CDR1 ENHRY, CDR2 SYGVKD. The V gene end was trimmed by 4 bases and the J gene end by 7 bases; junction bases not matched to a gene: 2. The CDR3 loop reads CAISGGQGDEAFF. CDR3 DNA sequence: TGTGCCATCAGTGGGGGACAGGGGGATGAAGCTTTCTTT.

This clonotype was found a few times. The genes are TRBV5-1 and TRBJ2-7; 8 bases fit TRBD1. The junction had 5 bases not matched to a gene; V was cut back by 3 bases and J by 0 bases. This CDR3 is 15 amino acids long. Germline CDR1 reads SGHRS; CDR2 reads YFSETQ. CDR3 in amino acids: CASSSDRGDSYEQYF. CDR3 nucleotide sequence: TGCGCCAGCAGCTCCGACAGGGGAGACTCCTACGAGCAGTACTTC. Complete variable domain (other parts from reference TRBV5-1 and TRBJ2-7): KAGVTQTPRYLIKTRGQQVTLSCSPISGHRSVSWYQQTPGQGLQFLFEYFSETQRNKGNFPGRFSGRQFSNSRSEMNVSTLELGDSALYLCASSSDRGDSYEQYFGPGTRLTVT.

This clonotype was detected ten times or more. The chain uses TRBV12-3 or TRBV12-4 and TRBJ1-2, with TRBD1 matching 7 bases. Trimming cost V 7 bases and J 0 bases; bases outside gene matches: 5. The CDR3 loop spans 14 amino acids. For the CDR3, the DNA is TGTGCCAGCAAAGACAGGGCAGCTAACTATGGCTACACCTTC. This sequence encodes CASKDRAANYGYTF.

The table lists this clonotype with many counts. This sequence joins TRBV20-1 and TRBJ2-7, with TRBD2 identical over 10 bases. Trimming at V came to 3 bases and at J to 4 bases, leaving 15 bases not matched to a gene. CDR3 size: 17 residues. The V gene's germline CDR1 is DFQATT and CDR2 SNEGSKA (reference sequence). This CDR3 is CSASRLLGTSAQYEQYF. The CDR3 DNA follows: TGCAGTGCTAGTCGCCTTCTAGGGACTAGCGCCCAATACGAGCAGTACTTC.

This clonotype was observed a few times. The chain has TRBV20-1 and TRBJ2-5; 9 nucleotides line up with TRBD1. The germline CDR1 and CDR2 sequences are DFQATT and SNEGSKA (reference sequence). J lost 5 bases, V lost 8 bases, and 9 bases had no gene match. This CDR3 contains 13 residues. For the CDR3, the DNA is TGCAGTCTAAGGGACAGGGTTGTGGAGACCCAGTACTTC. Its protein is CSLRDRVVETQYF.

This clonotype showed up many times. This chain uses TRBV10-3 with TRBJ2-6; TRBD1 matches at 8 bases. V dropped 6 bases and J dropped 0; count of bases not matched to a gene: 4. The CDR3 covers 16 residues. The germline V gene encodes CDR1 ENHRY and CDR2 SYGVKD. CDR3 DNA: TGTGCCATCAGGGGGACAGGCGTCTCTGGGGCCAACGTCCTGACTTTC. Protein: CAIRGTGVSGANVLTF.

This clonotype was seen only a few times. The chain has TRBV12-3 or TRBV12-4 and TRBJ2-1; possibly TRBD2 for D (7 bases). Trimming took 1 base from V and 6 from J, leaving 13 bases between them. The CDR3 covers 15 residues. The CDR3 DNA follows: TGTGCCAGCAGTTTAGGGGGCGGGGGCCCCAATGAGCAGTTCTTC. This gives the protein CASSLGGGGPNEQFF.